This T cell receptor beta chain is drawn from a study of T cells in Graves' hyperthyroidism and ophthalmopathy. Findings and limits, study-wide: A model using 13 V-J features told ophthalmopathy apart from stable hyperthyroidism. Blood samples included most of the expanded thyroid clonotypes exceeding 0.001.

Germline CDR1 and CDR2: SGHAT and FQDESV (reference sequence). The CDR3 has 16 amino acids. With 1 base removed from V and 5 bases from J, the gap between germline ends came to 18 bases. RNA transcripts provided the source from which TCR beta CDR3 regions were amplified. With the HTBI primer set, the TCR CDR3 went through a first round of RT-PCR. TCRdb recomputed calls from the multiplex PCR reads with MiXCR, one row per CDR3 protein. Altogether some 270,000 distinct CDR3 sequences are present, almost 25% being singletons, with the ten largest covering under 40%. The PBMCs were sourced from fresh peripheral blood (about 10 ml). This clonotype was counted between two and nine times. Its antigen remains unknown.

The sequenced sample was blood. This receptor was identified in a woman in her thirties or forties with Graves' ophthalmopathy. The gene calls are TRBV11-1 and TRBJ2-7; perhaps D is TRBD1 or TRBD2 (5 bases each). In DNA form, the CDR3 reads TGTGCCAGCAGCTTAGTCGTCGGGACCTCAATCCACGAGCAGTACTTC. Its protein is CASSLVVGTSIHEQYF.